This T cell receptor (beta chain) was found in a study of early T cells in non-severe SARS-CoV-2 infection. For this clonotype: Its target is unknown.

Study-wide findings and caveats: The matching step, a VDJdb search, favored anti-spike CD8 responses and missed private and CD4 specificities.

TCRdb redid the calling of the 5' RACE reads with MiXCR, one entry per CDR3 protein. The sample lists approximately 120,000 distinct CDR3 sequences, 15% seen once, with 21% in the top ten. CDR1 and CDR2 from the germline V gene are SGHAT and FQNNGV. The CDR3 sequence is 17 residues long. V was shortened by 2 bases and J by 0 bases, with 14 bases between the two germline ends. Sequencing was done on a sample of whole blood. This chain links TRBV11-2 with TRBJ1-3; D is perhaps TRBD1 (5 bases). This clonotype was obtained from an adult who was a healthcare worker with PCR-confirmed SARS-CoV-2 infection or an uninfected control (not recorded which). CDR3 sequence reads: CASSLSWDPSSGNTIYF. The CDR3 DNA sequence: TGTGCCAGCAGCTTAAGTTGGGACCCCAGCTCTGGAAACACCATATATTTT.